This T cell receptor (beta chain) was recovered during a study of lymphopenia after photon versus proton radiotherapy. Turning to this clone: Antigen unknown.

Study-level findings and limits: Post-nadir diversity loss with photons came from oligoclonal expansion, particularly CD8+ Temra cells. Proton therapy kept repertoires fairly stable, unlike photons, which gained effector/memory cells. In patients who died, overall survival fell as post-nadir TCR diversity dropped more. Only patients who died were analyzed for survival; proton advantage is unproven.

V shed 4 bases and J 4 bases; nucleotides not matched to a gene: 2. Germline CDR1 LGHNA, CDR2 YNFKEQ. The CDR3 is 14 residues long. The method was immunoSEQ multiplex PCR; TCRdb's version includes in-frame clones alone and lacks a portion of them. The table shows some 15,000 clones, with approximately 80% occurring only once. The chain joins TRBV4-2 to TRBJ2-2, with 8 bases lining up with TRBD2. Sequences were derived from peripheral blood, sampled from a patient treated with proton-based radiotherapy. This clonotype was sampled from a man between 65 and 79 years old with pancreatic cancer. DNA of the CDR3: TGTGCCAGCAGCCTTGGGACTAGCACCGGGGAGCTGTTTTTT. Protein product: CASSLGTSTGELFF.